Shown below are 28 T cell receptor beta chains from a single sample sequenced in a study of T cell repertoires in cytomegalovirus infection. A single record per CDR3 protein comes from TCRdb applying MiXCR to the reads. Of around 500,000 distinct CDR3 sequences listed, about 44% were seen once; the top ten hold just under 45%. These receptors have no identified antigens. This sample comprised cultured PBMCs, obtained from culture after CMV antigen stimulation. The receptors here all came from a human donor in good health (CMV status not recorded). Some clones in this sample may be carry-over from other donors' samples.

This clonotype occurred many times. The rearrangement uses TRBV7-2 and TRBJ2-7; D tentatively fits TRBD1 or TRBD2 (5 bases each). The CDR3 runs to 15 residues. Germline values: CDR1 SGHTA, CDR2 FQGNSA. V was pared by 5 bases and J by 2 bases, with 16 bases between. CDR3 amino acids: CASSHDSPGPYEQYF. Written as DNA, the CDR3 is TGTGCCAGCAGCCACGACTCACCGGGGCCCTACGAGCAGTACTTC. Full variable domain (outside the CDR3, taken from reference TRBV7-2 and TRBJ2-7): GAGVSQSPSNKVTEKGKDVELRCDPISGHTALYWYRQSLGQGLEFLIYFQGNSAPDKSGLPSDRFSAERTGGSVSTLTIQRTQQEDSAVYLCASSHDSPGPYEQYFGPGTRLTVT.

This clonotype was seen a handful of times. The V call is TRBV12-3 or TRBV12-4, the J call TRBJ2-1; D tentatively reads TRBD1 or TRBD2 (5 bases each). The germline V and J ends were trimmed by 2 bases and 0 bases, with 20 bases remaining between them. The CDR3 runs 19 residues. DNA for the CDR3: TGTGCCAGCAGTTTACCAGAGTCGGGACCAATCAGCTCCTACAATGAGCAGTTCTTC. Its translation: CASSLPESGPISSYNEQFF.

The gene calls are TRBV5-1 and TRBJ2-1; D uncertain. V lost 5 bases to trimming and J lost 7 bases, with 16 bases between them. The germline CDR1 and CDR2 sequences are SGHRS and YFSETQ. The CDR3 has 14 residues. The CDR3, as DNA: TGCGCCAGCAGACTTGCCCTACCGGAGAATGAGCAGTTCTTC. It encodes CASRLALPENEQFF.

This clonotype has just a few counts. V gene TRBV6-1 combines with J gene TRBJ1-5; TRBD1 agrees at 7 bases. The ends lost 10 bases at V and 3 bases at J; junction bases unmatched: 9. Germline values: CDR1 MNHNS, CDR2 SASEGT. The CDR3 has 14 residues. CDR3 in DNA: TGTGCCATCCCCGACAGGGCATACAATCAGCCCCAGCATTTT. It specifies CAIPDRAYNQPQHF.

The sample holds one count of this clonotype. The V call is TRBV2, the J call TRBJ2-7; D might be TRBD1 or TRBD2, each matching 5 bases. The CDR3 runs to 14 residues. V was cut by 8 bases and J by 4 bases, with 18 bases left in between. CDR1 and CDR2 from the germline V gene are SNHLY and FYNNEI. This CDR3 reads CASEYRDLSYEQYF. Here the CDR3 DNA reads TGTGCCAGCGAATACCGGGACCTTTCTTACGAGCAGTACTTC.

This clonotype was seen only a few times. V is TRBV7-2 and J is TRBJ2-7, with 12 bases lining up with TRBD2. The ends lost 2 bases at V and 1 base at J; junction bases unmatched: 12. The CDR3 length is 19 residues. CDR1 is SGHTA, CDR2 FQGNSA, per germline. The CDR3 bases are TGTGCCAGCAGCTTACGGCTAGCGGGAGGGAGCCCACAGTCCTACGAGCAGTACTTC. Amino acids: CASSLRLAGGSPQSYEQYF.

The chain is built from TRBV12-3 or TRBV12-4 and TRBJ2-7, with D hard to call. V was trimmed by 1 base and J by 7 bases, leaving 8 bases between them. This CDR3 has 12 residues. The CDR3 region is CASSLEVREQYF. In DNA, the CDR3 is TGTGCCAGCAGTTTAGAGGTTAGGGAGCAGTACTTC.

This rearrangement joins TRBV20-1 to TRBJ2-5; TRBD2 aligns across 10 bases. V shed 5 bases and J 2 bases; nucleotides not matched to a gene: 5. Germline CDR1 DFQATT, CDR2 SNEGSKA (reference sequence). CDR3 length: 14 residues. This CDR3 is CSAPGLAEQETQYF. DNA of the CDR3: TGCAGTGCTCCTGGACTAGCGGAGCAAGAGACCCAGTACTTC.

This clonotype was observed a handful of times. The gene calls are TRBV7-2 and TRBJ2-5; D uncertain. Germline assignment: CDR1 SGHTA and CDR2 FQGNSA. CDR3 length: 14 residues. V was clipped by 3 bases and J by 3 bases, with 11 bases between them. CDR3 coding DNA: TGTGCCAGCAGCTTCCAGACGGGTAAAGAGACCCAGTACTTC. The encoded protein is CASSFQTGKETQYF.

The chain is built from TRBV6-5 and TRBJ1-1, with unresolved D. The CDR3 length is 14 residues. Trimming pared 4 bases from V and 5 bases from J, leaving 14 bases between. Germline loops: CDR1 MNHEY, CDR2 SVGAGI. CDR3 sequence (DNA): TGTGCCAGCAGTTCCATTAGTGGCGGGACTGAAGCTTTCTTT. As protein: CASSSISGGTEAFF.

This clonotype was found a few times. The V and J genes are TRBV6-5 and TRBJ2-6; tentative D call: TRBD1 (6 bases). This CDR3 comprises 16 residues. Germline V CDR1 and CDR2: MNHEY, SVGAGI. Deletions cut 6 bases from V and 4 bases from J, with 16 bases between. CDR3 nucleotide sequence: TGTGCCAGCAGCCTGCTCGACAGGCTAGGGGCCAACGTCCTGACTTTC. The encoded protein is CASSLLDRLGANVLTF.

The chain is built from TRBV6-2 or TRBV6-3 and TRBJ1-5; 9 bases map to TRBD1. The germline CDR1 and CDR2 sequences are MNHEY and SVGEGT. CDR3 length: 18 amino acids. Trimming cost V 6 bases and J 0 bases; bases outside gene matches: 12. The CDR3 reads CASSPGTGNGHSNQPQHF. DNA of the CDR3: TGTGCCAGCAGCCCTGGGACAGGGAACGGGCATAGCAATCAGCCCCAGCATTTT.

This clonotype has a handful of counts. The V gene is TRBV7-2, the J gene TRBJ2-3, with 11 bases fitting TRBD2. Germline V gene lookup returns CDR1 SGHTA and CDR2 FQGNSA. There are 15 residues in the CDR3. V lost 3 bases, J lost 6 bases, and 5 bases stayed unmatched. The CDR3 DNA reads as TGTGCCAGCAGCTTCTTAGCGGGAGGGCCGGATACGCAGTATTTT. It translates to CASSFLAGGPDTQYF.

This clonotype was seen only a few times. The chain has TRBV5-1 and TRBJ2-3; D unresolved. This CDR3 has 15 residues. With 4 bases removed from V and 0 bases from J, the gap between germline ends came to 12 bases. CDR1 is SGHRS and CDR2 is YFSETQ in the germline V gene. The CDR3 bases are TGCGCCAGCAGCCCGGACGGAACAAGCACAGATACGCAGTATTTT. Translation gives CASSPDGTSTDTQYF.

The rearrangement links TRBV11-2 to TRBJ1-2; the D gene is possibly TRBD1 (5 bases). The CDR3 length is 14 residues. V shed 1 base and J shed 0 bases, with 6 bases lying between them. The germline V gene has CDR1 SGHAT and CDR2 FQNNGV. CDR3 sequence: CASSLAGANYGYTF. Here the CDR3 DNA reads TGTGCCAGCAGCTTAGCGGGGGCTAACTATGGCTACACCTTC.

The chain uses TRBV7-4 and TRBJ1-3; the D is unclear. Germline CDR1 reads SGHVT; CDR2 reads SQSDAQ. The CDR3 covers 12 residues. V was pared by 5 bases and J by 4 bases, with 6 bases between. Here the CDR3 reads CASSAAGNTIYF. The CDR3 DNA reads as TGTGCCAGCAGCGCCGCCGGAAACACCATATATTTT.

This chain uses TRBV6-6 with TRBJ1-5; TRBD1 is a possible D gene (5 bases). CDR3 length: 18 residues. V was cut by 2 bases and J by 1 base, with 18 bases left in between. The germline CDR1 and CDR2 sequences are MNHNY and SVGAGI (reference sequence). CDR3 sequence: CASSYPPRGRVSNQPQHF. CDR3 coding DNA: TGTGCCAGCAGTTACCCCCCCCGGGGCAGGGTGAGCAATCAGCCCCAGCATTTT.

This chain uses TRBV7-2 with TRBJ2-7; 14 bases are shared with TRBD2. The V segment lost 6 bases and the J segment 1 base; nucleotides outside the gene matches: 5. Germline V gene data show CDR1 as SGHTA and CDR2 as FQGNSA. This CDR3 spans 16 amino acids. CDR3 nucleotide sequence: TGTGCCAGCAGTGGGACTAGCGGGGGTATGTCCTACGAGCAGTACTTC. Its protein is CASSGTSGGMSYEQYF.

In its sample, this clonotype was seen once. The V call is TRBV7-2, the J call TRBJ2-2; tentatively, D is TRBD2 (6 bases). The ends were cut back, 1 base at V and 10 bases at J, with 13 bases in the middle. CDR3 length: 14 residues. Germline loops: CDR1 SGHTA, CDR2 FQGNSA. Here the CDR3 DNA reads TGTGCCAGCAGCTTAGTACTAGCCCCTCCGGAGCTGTTTTTT. Encoded protein: CASSLVLAPPELFF.

The rearrangement uses TRBV4-3 and TRBJ1-5, with 9 nucleotides matching TRBD1. In germline, CDR1 is LGHNA, CDR2 YSLEER. V was clipped by 5 bases and J by 5 bases; unmatched bases: 7. This CDR3 has 15 amino acids. The DNA of the CDR3 is TGCGCCAGCAGCATAACTCGACAGGGGGATCAGCCCCAGCATTTT. Its translation is CASSITRQGDQPQHF.

The chain has TRBV6-5 and TRBJ2-1; 11 bases are shared with TRBD2. CDR1 and CDR2 from the germline V gene are MNHEY and SVGAGI. The trim removed 5 bases at V and 1 base at J, leaving 7 bases unmatched. CDR3 length: 17 amino acids. The CDR3 region has the DNA TGTGCCAGCAGTCCCGCTAGCGGGAGGCCGTCCTACAATGAGCAGTTCTTC. Translation gives CASSPASGRPSYNEQFF.

This clonotype was detected ten times or more. The V call is TRBV7-2, the J call TRBJ2-3, with a tentative D call TRBD1 (7 bases). The CDR3 length is 16 residues. Germline V gene lookup returns CDR1 SGHTA and CDR2 FQGNSA. V lost 1 base and J lost 2, with 13 bases in between. CDR3 coding DNA: TGTGCCAGCAGCTTAGTGGGGGGACAGCCCACAGATACGCAGTATTTT. The encoded protein is CASSLVGGQPTDTQYF. Looking up the rest from reference TRBV7-2 and TRBJ2-3 gives the full variable domain: GAGVSQSPSNKVTEKGKDVELRCDPISGHTALYWYRQSLGQGLEFLIYFQGNSAPDKSGLPSDRFSAERTGGSVSTLTIQRTQQEDSAVYLCASSLVGGQPTDTQYFGPGTRLTVL.

V usage is TRBV12-3 or TRBV12-4 and J usage is TRBJ2-7, with TRBD2 matching over 10 bases. The CDR3 contains 15 residues. V lost 7 bases, J lost 2 bases, and 8 bases stayed unmatched. CDR3 nucleotide sequence: TGTGCCAGCACCAGTTCTAGCGGGGGAGCCTACGAGCAGTACTTC. It yields the protein CASTSSSGGAYEQYF.

The chain carries TRBV12-3 or TRBV12-4 and TRBJ2-7, with D tentatively TRBD1 or TRBD2 (5 bases each). The CDR3 contains 15 residues. V was cut by 3 bases and J by 2 bases, with 14 bases left in between. The CDR3 loop reads CASSFKWDGAYEQYF. DNA of the CDR3: TGTGCCAGCAGTTTCAAGTGGGACGGAGCCTACGAGCAGTACTTC.

The gene calls are TRBV7-3 and TRBJ2-3, with 14 positions matching TRBD2. Trimming at V came to 4 bases and at J to 4 bases, leaving 4 bases not matched to a gene. The CDR3 length is 16 residues. From germline, CDR1 is SGHTA and CDR2 FQGTGA. CDR3 amino acids: CASSSGTSGSADTQYF. The DNA of the CDR3 is TGTGCCAGCAGCTCTGGGACTAGCGGGAGTGCAGATACGCAGTATTTT.

This clonotype was seen only a few times. The chain recombines TRBV7-9 with TRBJ2-1, with D tentatively TRBD2 (6 bases). The germline gives CDR1 SEHNR, CDR2 FQNEAQ (reference sequence). The CDR3 runs to 12 residues. Trimming shortened V by 10 bases and J by 3 bases, and 10 bases separated the two germline ends. The CDR3 coding sequence is TGTGCCACGGGGCGGGGCTACAATGAGCAGTTCTTC. Translating gives CATGRGYNEQFF.

This clonotype has only a few counts. V is TRBV19 and J is TRBJ2-4; D unresolved. CDR1 and CDR2 from the germline V gene are LNHDA and SQIVND (reference sequence). This CDR3 spans 15 amino acids. V was pared by 6 bases and J by 4 bases, with 16 bases between. The CDR3 region is CASSPEPNLKNIQYF. The CDR3 bases are TGTGCCAGTAGCCCGGAGCCAAACCTAAAAAACATTCAGTACTTC.

This clonotype was detected only a few times. The chain has TRBV7-6 and TRBJ2-7; D could derive from TRBD1 or TRBD2 (6 bases each). The V gene lost 5 bases and the J gene lost 3 bases, with 17 bases spanning the gap. CDR3 size: 15 residues. The germline V gene encodes CDR1 SGHVS and CDR2 FNYEAQ. CDR3 sequence (DNA): TGTGCCAGCAGCCCTTTGGGGGGCGGGGTCTACGAGCAGTACTTC. Amino acid sequence: CASSPLGGGVYEQYF.